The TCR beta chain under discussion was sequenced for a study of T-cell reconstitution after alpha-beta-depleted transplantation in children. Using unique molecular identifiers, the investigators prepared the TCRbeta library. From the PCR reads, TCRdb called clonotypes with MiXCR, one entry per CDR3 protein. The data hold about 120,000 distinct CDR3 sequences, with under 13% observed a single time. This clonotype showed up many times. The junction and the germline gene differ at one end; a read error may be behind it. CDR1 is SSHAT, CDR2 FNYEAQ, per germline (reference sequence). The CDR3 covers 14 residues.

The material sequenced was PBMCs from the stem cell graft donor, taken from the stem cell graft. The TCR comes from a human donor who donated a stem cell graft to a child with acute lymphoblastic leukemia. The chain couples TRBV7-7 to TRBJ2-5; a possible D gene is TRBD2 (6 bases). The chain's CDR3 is CASSFSGLEETQYF. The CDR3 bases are TGTGCTAGCAGCTTCAGCGGGTTGGAAGAGACCCAGTACTTC.